The 22 T cell receptor beta chains reported below all come from one sample, sequenced in a study of STAT5B mutations in CD4+ large granular lymphocyte leukemia (dated by TCRdb to the early 2020s). Receptors were amplified or captured by the immunoSEQ multiplex PCR assay. TCRdb took over this immuneACCESS table, retaining in-frame rearrangements with V and J assigned. Such tables are incomplete; in checked studies, under half of the missing clones stem from an unresolved V gene, and the remainder is unexplained. This sample holds some 30,000 clones; approximately 80% were observed only once. The ten largest clones represent around 4.4% of the sample. Source material: CD4+ T cells from blood buffy coats. These receptors were taken from a human donor in good health.

A few counts support this clone. The chain couples TRBV28 to TRBJ1-1, with TRBD1 matching over 8 bases. The germline CDR1 and CDR2 sequences are MDHEN and SYDVKM. The CDR3 length is 14 residues. With V trimmed by 3 bases and J by 11 bases, 11 bases remained unmatched. The CDR3 spells CASSLARTGRTAFF. CDR3 bases: TGTGCCAGCAGTTTGGCCAGGACAGGGCGGACGGCTTTCTTT. The full variable domain, its missing parts supplied by reference TRBV28 and TRBJ1-1, is DVKVTQSSRYLVKRTGEKVFLECVQDMDHENMFWYRQDPGLGLRLIYFSYDVKMKEKGDIPEGYSVSREKKERFSLILESASTNQTSMYLCASSLARTGRTAFFGQGTRLTVV.

The chain joins TRBV6-5 to TRBJ1-1; D not certain. Germline lookup yields CDR1 MNHEY and CDR2 SVGAGI. The CDR3 has 14 amino acids. V shed 2 bases and J shed 2 bases, with 9 bases lying between them. The CDR3 spells CASSYGEPNTEAFF. In DNA form, the CDR3 reads TGTGCCAGCAGTTACGGGGAGCCAAACACTGAAGCTTTCTTT.

The chain couples TRBV2 to TRBJ2-3; D is possibly TRBD2 (6 bases). Looked up from germline, CDR1 is SNHLY and CDR2 is FYNNEI. Deletions cut 7 bases from V and 6 bases from J, with 20 bases between. The length of the CDR3 is 15 residues. This CDR3 is CASTKGQGGGDTQYF. The CDR3 DNA is TGTGCCAGCACCAAAGGGCAGGGAGGAGGGGATACGCAGTATTTT.

The J gene is TRBJ2-7, the V gene TRBV29-1; weak D call: TRBD2 (5 bases). Trimming stripped 4 bases from V and 4 bases from J, with 17 bases between. The CDR3 is made up of 14 amino acids. CDR1 and CDR2 from the germline V gene are SQVTM and ANQGSEA. This chain's CDR3 is CSVGFSGIKYEQYF. CDR3 nucleotides: TGCAGCGTTGGATTTTCGGGAATTAAGTACGAGCAGTACTTC.

The chain uses TRBV2 and TRBJ1-2; 9 bases line up with TRBD1. Germline lookup yields CDR1 SNHLY and CDR2 FYNNEI. Trimming cost V 6 bases and J 6 bases; bases outside gene matches: 5. The CDR3 sequence is 13 residues long. The CDR3 here is CASSPGQGDGYTF. The CDR3 DNA follows: TGTGCCAGCAGCCCGGGACAGGGCGATGGCTACACCTTC.

The chain uses TRBV27 and TRBJ2-5, with 9 bases aligning to TRBD2. Trimming took 4 bases from V and 5 from J; bases not matched to a gene: 11. CDR3 length: 16 residues. Germline V gives CDR1 MNHEY, CDR2 SMNVEV (reference sequence). CDR3 sequence (DNA): TGTGCCAGCAGTTCCATTAGCGGGAGCCGAAGGGAGACCCAGTACTTC. Translating gives CASSSISGSRRETQYF.

This rearrangement joins TRBV6-6 to TRBJ2-6, with D unresolved. CDR3 size: 14 residues. CDR1 is MNHNY, CDR2 SVGAGI, per germline (reference sequence). Trimming took off 4 bases at V and 0 bases at J, with 4 bases between the two ends. CDR3 nucleotides: TGTGCCAGCAGTTCTGTCTCTGGGGCCAACGTCCTGACTTTC. Amino acids: CASSSVSGANVLTF.

J is TRBJ1-1 and V is TRBV28, with a possible D match to TRBD1 (5 bases). V lost 6 bases and J 3 bases, leaving 17 bases between the germline ends. The CDR3 has 15 residues. Per germline, CDR1 MDHEN and CDR2 SYDVKM. CDR3 protein: CASSTIRGGYTEAFF. The CDR3 region has the DNA TGTGCCAGCAGCACCATACGCGGGGGATACACTGAAGCTTTCTTT.

The chain employs TRBV2 and TRBJ2-7, with D unresolved. Trimming removed 6 bases at V and 0 bases at J, with 6 bases between. The length of the CDR3 is 12 residues. CDR1 and CDR2 (germline): SNHLY, FYNNEI. The CDR3 spells CASRSISYEQYF. The CDR3, as DNA: TGTGCCAGCAGATCCATCTCCTACGAGCAGTACTTC. Drawing the rest from reference TRBV2 and TRBJ2-7, the complete variable domain is EPEVTQTPSHQVTQMGQEVILRCVPISNHLYFYWYRQILGQKVEFLVSFYNNEISEKSEIFDDQFSVERPDGSNFTLKIRSTKLEDSAMYFCASRSISYEQYFGPGTRLTVT.

The J gene is TRBJ1-5, the V gene TRBV28; a possible D gene is TRBD1 (5 bases). Trimming left V 6 bases short and J 8 bases short, with 17 bases between. The CDR3 is made up of 14 amino acids. Germline CDR1 reads MDHEN; CDR2 reads SYDVKM. The CDR3 region has the DNA TGTGCCAGCAGCCTATCTCAGGGCCCTAAGCCCCAGCATTTT. It encodes CASSLSQGPKPQHF. Filled out from reference TRBV28 and TRBJ1-5, the complete variable domain reads DVKVTQSSRYLVKRTGEKVFLECVQDMDHENMFWYRQDPGLGLRLIYFSYDVKMKEKGDIPEGYSVSREKKERFSLILESASTNQTSMYLCASSLSQGPKPQHFGDGTRLSIL.

This chain uses TRBV4-2 with TRBJ2-2; TRBD1 matches 7 bases. CDR1 is LGHNA and CDR2 is YNFKEQ in the germline V gene. V shed 4 bases, J shed 1 base, and the junction held 6 bases outside the gene matches. The CDR3 has 16 amino acids. In DNA, the CDR3 is TGTGCCAGCAGCCTTAGCAGGGGGTGGAACACCGGGGAGCTGTTTTTT. It translates to CASSLSRGWNTGELFF.

The V call is TRBV28, the J call TRBJ2-7, with D maybe TRBD1 (6 bases). The germline V gene encodes CDR1 MDHEN and CDR2 SYDVKM. The CDR3 is 13 residues long. The ends were cut back, 7 bases at V and 2 bases at J, with 12 bases in the middle. CDR3 nucleotides: TGTGCCAGCAAGGACAGTCCGACCTACGAGCAGTACTTC. Protein sequence: CASKDSPTYEQYF.

This clone was seen only a few times. In DNA form, the CDR3 reads TGTGCCAGCAGTTCCCGACAACTCACTGAAGCTTTCTTT. Translation: CASSSRQLTEAFF. The rearrangement uses TRBV28 and TRBJ1-1; D gene unclear. The CDR3 runs to 13 residues. The V gene's germline CDR1 is MDHEN and CDR2 SYDVKM. The V end was cut by 4 bases, the J end by 4 bases, with 10 bases between.

V usage is TRBV30 and J usage is TRBJ1-1; 8 nucleotides line up with TRBD1. Germline assignment: CDR1 GTSNPN and CDR2 SVGIG (reference sequence). The CDR3 spans 12 residues. The trim removed 1 base at V and 5 bases at J, leaving 0 bases unmatched. CDR3 sequence (DNA): TGTGCCTGGAGTGGACAGGGGACTGAAGCTTTCTTT. Translating it yields CAWSGQGTEAFF.

The chain combines TRBV11-1 with TRBJ2-3; D remains ambiguous. The CDR3 is 12 amino acids. V lost 8 bases and J 6 bases, leaving 12 bases between the germline ends. Germline V CDR1 and CDR2: SGHAT, FQDESV (reference sequence). In nucleotides, the CDR3 is TGTGCCAGCCGTGCCCTAAGGGATACGCAGTATTTT. This encodes CASRALRDTQYF.

Details on this clone: At one end, the junction sequence differs from germline, possibly due to a read error. The chain recombines TRBV10-1 with TRBJ1-1; D is unresolved. Per germline, CDR1 WNHNN and CDR2 SYGVQD (reference sequence). The CDR3 covers 11 residues. CDR3 region: CASSESPRLVF. CDR3 DNA: TGCGCCAGCAGTGAGTCCCCCCGATTGGTCTTT.

This clone was recorded once. The chain is built from TRBV10-3 and TRBJ2-7; 12 bases are a match to TRBD1. The ends lost 3 bases at V and 4 bases at J; junction bases unmatched: 4. CDR1 and CDR2 (germline): ENHRY, SYGVKD. CDR3 length: 15 amino acids. The CDR3 DNA reads as TGTGCCATCAGTGAACGGGACAGGGGGCCGTACGAGCAGTACTTC. Protein sequence: CAISERDRGPYEQYF.

The J gene is TRBJ2-7, the V gene TRBV5-1; 8 bases match TRBD2. Germline lookup yields CDR1 SGHRS and CDR2 YFSETQ. The V and J ends lost 4 bases and 0 bases, in that order; junction bases with no gene match: 3. The CDR3 has 14 amino acids. CDR3 sequence reads: CASSPSGSSYEQYF. The CDR3 DNA sequence: TGCGCCAGCAGCCCGAGCGGGAGCTCCTACGAGCAGTACTTC.

The genes are TRBV5-1 and TRBJ2-1; TRBD2 matches at 12 bases. CDR3 length equals 17 residues. Germline V gene sequence: CDR1 SGHRS, CDR2 YFSETQ. Trimming cost V 4 bases and J 0 bases; bases outside gene matches: 5. CDR3 protein: CASSRTTSGSSYNEQFF. The CDR3 coding sequence is TGCGCCAGCAGCCGGACGACTAGCGGGAGCTCCTACAATGAGCAGTTCTTC.

The chain joins TRBV19 to TRBJ2-5; D possibly corresponds to TRBD2 (5 bases). The ends were cut back, 3 bases at V and 3 bases at J, with 8 bases in the middle. The CDR3 has 13 residues. CDR1 LNHDA and CDR2 SQIVND come from the germline V gene (reference sequence). The CDR3 DNA sequence: TGTGCCAGTAGTATGTCGCGGGAAGAGACCCAGTACTTC. It translates to CASSMSREETQYF. Using reference TRBV19 and TRBJ2-5 for the parts outside the CDR3, the full variable domain is DGGITQSPKYLFRKEGQNVTLSCEQNLNHDAMYWYRQDPGQGLRLIYYSQIVNDFQKGDIAEGYSVSREKKESFPLTVTSAQKNPTAFYLCASSMSREETQYFGPGTRLLVL.

V usage is TRBV15 and J usage is TRBJ2-5; weak D call: TRBD2 (6 bases). This CDR3 has 14 amino acids. The germline gives CDR1 LNHNV, CDR2 YYDKDF (reference sequence). V lost 6 bases and J 1 base, leaving 12 bases between the germline ends. This CDR3 is CATREGLIQETQYF. The CDR3 DNA follows: TGTGCCACCAGGGAGGGGCTGATCCAAGAGACCCAGTACTTC.

The gene calls are TRBV28 and TRBJ2-1; D is ambiguous. The CDR3 spans 12 residues. Trimming cost V 2 bases and J 8 bases, with 7 bases left between them. The germline V gene has CDR1 MDHEN and CDR2 SYDVKM. CDR3 coding DNA: TGTGCCAGCAGTTTAGTAGCCTATGAGCAGTTCTTC. It is translated as CASSLVAYEQFF. Combining the CDR3 with reference TRBV28 and TRBJ2-1 gives the whole variable domain DVKVTQSSRYLVKRTGEKVFLECVQDMDHENMFWYRQDPGLGLRLIYFSYDVKMKEKGDIPEGYSVSREKKERFSLILESASTNQTSMYLCASSLVAYEQFFGPGTRLTVL.